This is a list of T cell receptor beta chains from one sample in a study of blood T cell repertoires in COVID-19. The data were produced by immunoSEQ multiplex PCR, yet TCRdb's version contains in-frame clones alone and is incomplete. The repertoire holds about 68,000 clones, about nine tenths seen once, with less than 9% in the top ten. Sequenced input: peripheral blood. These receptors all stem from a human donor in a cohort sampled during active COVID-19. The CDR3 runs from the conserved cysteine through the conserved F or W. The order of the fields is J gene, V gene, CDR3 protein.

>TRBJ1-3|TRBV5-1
CASSVRDSGNTIYF
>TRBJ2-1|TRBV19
CASSIGLAGEQFF
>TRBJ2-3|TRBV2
CASRPGLAPTDTQYF
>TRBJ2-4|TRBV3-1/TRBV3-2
CASSQAGTSGVGGIQYF
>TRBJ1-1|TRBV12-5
CASGLRGQGTEAFF
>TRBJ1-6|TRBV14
CASSQANSPLHF
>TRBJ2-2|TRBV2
CASEYQYSGGELFF
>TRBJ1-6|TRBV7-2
CASSPTGSNSPLHF
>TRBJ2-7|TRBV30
CACTTLSGAYEQYF
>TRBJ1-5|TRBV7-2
CASSQGAQGYQPQHF
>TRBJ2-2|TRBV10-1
CASSELRGGTGELFF
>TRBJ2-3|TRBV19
CASTLSHPSGGARDTQYF
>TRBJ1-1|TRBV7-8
CASSLGGGGFEAFF
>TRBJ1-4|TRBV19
CASRGTDNEKLFF
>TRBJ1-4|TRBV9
CASSVDRGGEKLFF
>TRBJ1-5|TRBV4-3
CASSQDNQGRNQPQHF
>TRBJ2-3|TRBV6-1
CASSEARETQYF
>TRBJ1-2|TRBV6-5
CASRFGQGDGYTF
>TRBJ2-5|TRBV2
CASSDGGAEETQYF
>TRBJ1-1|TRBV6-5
CASSYSRQGRTEAFF
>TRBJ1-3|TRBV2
CATKGGVSGNTIYF
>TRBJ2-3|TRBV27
CASSGRRAGASTDTQYF
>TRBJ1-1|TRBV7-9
CASSSDTEAFF
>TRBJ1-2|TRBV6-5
CASGGVGAGYTF
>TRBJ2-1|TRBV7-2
CASSLTSGGGYEQFF
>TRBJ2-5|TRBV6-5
CASSDWGLQETQYF
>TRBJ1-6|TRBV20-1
CSASPLGTGNNSPLHF
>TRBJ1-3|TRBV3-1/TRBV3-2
CASSPRGGSSGNTIYF
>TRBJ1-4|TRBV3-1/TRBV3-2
CASSQRTDFDEKLFF
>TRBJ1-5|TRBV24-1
CATSDLSDNQPQHF
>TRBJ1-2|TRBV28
CASSLQTWDGYTF
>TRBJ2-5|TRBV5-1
CASSLGQNQETQYF
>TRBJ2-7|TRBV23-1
CASSPEEAYEQYF
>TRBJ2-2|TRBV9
CASSPHAASGGSNTGELFF
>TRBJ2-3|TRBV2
CASITRAGGPTDTQYF
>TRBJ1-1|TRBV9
CASSVESMGQRKAFF
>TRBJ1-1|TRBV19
CASTPEGLGTEAFF
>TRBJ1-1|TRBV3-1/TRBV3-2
CASSPHEGGTEAFF
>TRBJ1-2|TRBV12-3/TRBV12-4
CASSPTVTYGYTF